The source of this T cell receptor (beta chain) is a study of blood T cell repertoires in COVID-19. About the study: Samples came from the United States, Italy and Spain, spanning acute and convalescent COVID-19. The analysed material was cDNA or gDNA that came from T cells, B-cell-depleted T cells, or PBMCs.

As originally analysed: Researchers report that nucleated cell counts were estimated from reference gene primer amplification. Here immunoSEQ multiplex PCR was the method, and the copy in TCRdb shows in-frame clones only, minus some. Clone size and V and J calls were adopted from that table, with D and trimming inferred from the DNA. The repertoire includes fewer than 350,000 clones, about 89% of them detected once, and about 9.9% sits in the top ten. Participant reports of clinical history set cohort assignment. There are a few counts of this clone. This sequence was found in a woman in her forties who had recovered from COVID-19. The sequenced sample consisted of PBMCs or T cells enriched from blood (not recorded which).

DNA of the CDR3: TGTGCCAGTAGACCTCCCCACGGGAGGGCCAGAGCAGATACGCAGTATTTT. It translates to CASRPPHGRARADTQYF. The J gene is TRBJ2-3, the V gene TRBV19; TRBD2 aligns across 8 bases. Germline V gene lookup returns CDR1 LNHDA and CDR2 SQIVND (reference sequence). The CDR3 length is 17 residues. After removal of 6 bases from V and 4 bases from J, the junction contained 15 bases not matched to a gene.